The 32 T cell receptor beta chains listed next were all sequenced from one sample in a study of early T cells in non-severe SARS-CoV-2 infection. A single record per CDR3 protein comes from TCRdb applying MiXCR to the 5' RACE reads. The sample lists about 81,000 distinct CDR3 sequences, 5.5% to 7.5% occurring once. Sequencing was carried out using whole blood. The receptors come from an adult who was a healthcare worker with PCR-confirmed SARS-CoV-2 infection or an uninfected control (not recorded which).

This clonotype was recorded a few times. The chain is built from TRBV12-5 and TRBJ2-2, with 16 nucleotides matching TRBD2. There are 16 residues in the CDR3. V lost 7 bases, J lost 5 bases, and 4 bases stayed unmatched. CDR1 LGHNT and CDR2 FRNRAP come from the germline V gene. CDR3 DNA sequence: TGTGCTAGTGCCTTGGGACTAGCGGGAGGGACCGGGGAGCTGTTTTTT. This encodes CASALGLAGGTGELFF. Full variable domain (remainder filled in from reference TRBV12-5 and TRBJ2-2): DARVTQTPRHKVTEMGQEVTMRCQPILGHNTVFWYRQTMMQGLELLAYFRNRAPLDDSGMPKDRFSAEMPDATLATLKIQPSEPRDSAVYFCASALGLAGGTGELFFGEGSRLTVL.

V gene TRBV5-1 combines with J gene TRBJ2-7, with D unclear. The CDR3 loop spans 14 amino acids. The ends were cut back, 4 bases at V and 1 base at J, with 12 bases in the middle. Germline CDR1 SGHRS, CDR2 YFSETQ. The CDR3 region is CASSRTGGSYEQYF. The CDR3 nucleotides are TGCGCCAGCAGCCGGACGGGTGGGTCCTACGAGCAGTACTTC.

This clonotype was counted between two and nine times. The chain carries TRBV7-6 and TRBJ2-1; D possibly matches TRBD1 or TRBD2 (5 bases each). V was pared by 4 bases and J by 3 bases, with 19 bases between. The V gene's germline CDR1 is SGHVS and CDR2 FNYEAQ. This CDR3 has 17 residues. CDR3 nucleotide sequence: TGTGCCAGCAGCTCGAAGTACACTAGAGGGGTCTACAATGAGCAGTTCTTC. Encoded protein: CASSSKYTRGVYNEQFF.

Ten or more counts support this clonotype. The CDR3 sequence is CASSRDSRTYDTQYF. The DNA for the CDR3 is TGTGCCAGCAGTCGGGACAGCCGCACCTACGATACGCAGTATTTT. The chain carries TRBV5-5 and TRBJ2-3; 7 nucleotides agree with TRBD1. Trimming at V came to 5 bases and at J to 6 bases, leaving 12 bases not matched to a gene. CDR1 is SGHKS, CDR2 YYEKEE, per germline (reference sequence). The CDR3 sequence is 15 residues long.

This clonotype was counted a few times. The chain employs TRBV3-1 and TRBJ2-7; 14 bases agree with TRBD2. CDR1 is LGHDT and CDR2 is YNNKEL in the germline V gene (reference sequence). This CDR3 is built from 16 residues. The V and J ends lost 4 bases and 2 bases, in that order; junction bases with no gene match: 4. The CDR3: CASSRGLAGATYEQYF. CDR3 nucleotides: TGTGCCAGCAGCCGGGGACTAGCGGGGGCAACCTACGAGCAGTACTTC.

This clonotype was observed at least ten times. The V call is TRBV2, the J call TRBJ1-2; TRBD1 might be the D (5 bases). The CDR3 has 13 amino acids. V lost 3 bases and J 2 bases, leaving 7 bases between the germline ends. Germline loops: CDR1 SNHLY, CDR2 FYNNEI. CDR3 residues: CASSEGGNYGYTF. DNA of the CDR3: TGTGCCAGCAGTGAGGGGGGGAACTATGGCTACACCTTC.

Points on this clonotype: A read error may explain this, as a much larger clone is one base away. The V call is TRBV6-1, the J call TRBJ1-4; 11 bases agree with TRBD1. Trimming at V came to 3 bases and at J to 7 bases, leaving 1 base not matched to a gene. Germline values: CDR1 MNHNS, CDR2 SASEGT. The CDR3 runs to 14 residues. This CDR3 reads CASSEGTGGEKLFF. Here the CDR3 DNA reads TGTGCCAGCAGTGAGGGGACAGGGGGTGAAAAACTGTTTTTT.

The table lists this clonotype with many counts. The V and J genes are TRBV11-2 and TRBJ2-1; D gene ambiguous. CDR3 length: 16 amino acids. Germline CDR1 SGHAT, CDR2 FQNNGV. V was shortened by 1 base and J by 9 bases, with 19 bases between the two germline ends. The CDR3 region has the DNA TGTGCCAGCAGCTTAGGTCCTGGGAATCGTGAGTCTGAGCAGTTCTTC. As protein: CASSLGPGNRESEQFF.

The rearrangement uses TRBV5-6 and TRBJ1-1; no firm D call. Germline values: CDR1 SGHDT, CDR2 YYEEEE. Trimming removed 2 bases from V and 4 bases from J, with 3 bases in between. The length of the CDR3 is 11 residues. The DNA for the CDR3 is TGTGCCAGCAGCTTATCCACTGAAGCTTTCTTT. Its protein product is CASSLSTEAFF.

This chain joins TRBV20-1 and TRBJ2-1; perhaps TRBD1 as D (6 bases). V was pared by 0 bases and J by 5 bases, with 14 bases between. Germline CDR1 reads DFQATT; CDR2 reads SNEGSKA (reference sequence). The CDR3 contains 15 residues. In DNA form, the CDR3 reads TGCAGTGCTAGAGATCTACAGGGCGACCACAATGAGCAGTTCTTC. Encoded protein: CSARDLQGDHNEQFF.

This clonotype occurred a few times. V gene TRBV7-6 combines with J gene TRBJ2-5; D is ambiguous. CDR1 and CDR2 from the germline V gene are SGHVS and FNYEAQ. Trimming pared 4 bases from V and 2 bases from J, leaving 11 bases between. This CDR3 comprises 14 residues. The CDR3 protein is CASSSRTPQETQYF. In nucleotides, the CDR3 is TGTGCCAGCAGCTCCCGCACACCACAAGAGACCCAGTACTTC.

V gene TRBV5-1 combines with J gene TRBJ2-7; 14 bases are shared with TRBD2. CDR1 and CDR2 from the germline V gene are SGHRS and YFSETQ. The junction had 7 bases not matched to a gene; V was cut back by 4 bases and J by 1 base. This CDR3 contains 17 residues. The CDR3 loop reads CASSKTSGRAGSYEQYF. The CDR3 region has the DNA TGCGCCAGCAGCAAGACTAGCGGGAGGGCCGGATCCTACGAGCAGTACTTC. The full variable domain, its missing parts supplied by reference TRBV5-1 and TRBJ2-7, is KAGVTQTPRYLIKTRGQQVTLSCSPISGHRSVSWYQQTPGQGLQFLFEYFSETQRNKGNFPGRFSGRQFSNSRSEMNVSTLELGDSALYLCASSKTSGRAGSYEQYFGPGTRLTVT.

This clonotype was detected only a few times. This chain uses TRBV9 with TRBJ2-7; D remains unclear. V was cut by 4 bases and J by 6 bases, with 14 bases left in between. This CDR3 has 13 amino acids. Germline V gene lookup returns CDR1 SGDLS and CDR2 YYNGEE. CDR3 loop: CASSPGSYGEQYF. The DNA of the CDR3 is TGTGCCAGCAGCCCTGGGTCTTACGGCGAGCAGTACTTC.

This sequence joins TRBV7-2 and TRBJ2-5, with D possibly TRBD2 on 5 matching bases. The CDR3 sequence is 14 residues long. V gave up 0 bases and J gave up 5 bases, with 10 bases separating them. Germline CDR1 SGHTA, CDR2 FQGNSA. The CDR3 DNA reads TGTGCCAGCAGCTTAGCAGCGGTATTGGAGACCCAGTACTTC. Amino acids: CASSLAAVLETQYF.

This chain joins TRBV6-4 and TRBJ2-3, with a possible D match to TRBD1 (6 bases). Germline V gene lookup returns CDR1 MRHNA and CDR2 SNTAGT. This CDR3 spans 14 amino acids. Trimming removed 6 bases from V and 2 bases from J, with 12 bases in between. CDR3 nucleotides: TGTGCCAGCAGCCAGGGGTATAACACAGATACGCAGTATTTT. Translating it yields CASSQGYNTDTQYF.

This clonotype appeared many times. The chain carries TRBV5-1 and TRBJ2-3; 7 nucleotides agree with TRBD2. This CDR3 has 15 amino acids. J was trimmed by 2 bases and V by 1 base; bases with no gene match: 4. Germline V gene lookup returns CDR1 SGHRS and CDR2 YFSETQ. CDR3 in DNA: TGCGCCAGCAGCTTGACTAGCGCATACACAGATACGCAGTATTTT. Its protein is CASSLTSAYTDTQYF.

The table lists this clonotype with many counts. This rearrangement joins TRBV11-2 to TRBJ2-3, with D maybe TRBD2 (7 bases). This CDR3 region has 15 residues. In germline, CDR1 is SGHAT, CDR2 FQNNGV. V gave up 5 bases and J gave up 2 bases, with 14 bases separating them. DNA for the CDR3: TGTGCCAGCAGCCGAACGGGGGGCCTCACAGATACGCAGTATTTT. This codes for CASSRTGGLTDTQYF.

The rearrangement uses TRBV19 and TRBJ2-4; 7 bases agree with TRBD2. The CDR3 runs to 15 residues. The junction had 6 bases not matched to a gene; V was cut back by 2 bases and J by 5 bases. Germline CDR1 reads LNHDA; CDR2 reads SQIVND (reference sequence). The CDR3 region has the DNA TGTGCCAGTAGTATAAGCCCGGGGGGAGAAAACATTCAGTACTTC. Encoded protein: CASSISPGGENIQYF.

This clonotype was seen at least ten times. The chain combines TRBV15 with TRBJ2-5; D gene uncertain. V lost 0 bases and J 0 bases, leaving 5 bases between the germline ends. Per germline, CDR1 LNHNV and CDR2 YYDKDF (reference sequence). CDR3 length: 14 residues. The CDR3 is CATSRDVYQETQYF. CDR3 coding DNA: TGTGCCACCAGCAGAGATGTGTACCAAGAGACCCAGTACTTC.

The J gene is TRBJ1-1, the V gene TRBV2, with D possibly matching TRBD1 (5 bases). Trimming removed 3 bases from V and 1 base from J, with 15 bases in between. In germline, CDR1 is SNHLY, CDR2 FYNNEI. This CDR3 has 16 residues. The CDR3 nucleotides read TGTGCCAGCAGTGATTGGGGGAGTGGGAGGAACACTGAAGCTTTCTTT. Translated, it gives CASSDWGSGRNTEAFF.

This clonotype was detected only a few times. DNA of the CDR3: TGTGCCAGCAGTGAGGGTAGCGGGAGCTACAATGAGCAGTTCTTC. Protein: CASSEGSGSYNEQFF. The chain employs TRBV2 and TRBJ2-1; 9 positions agree with TRBD2. Germline V gene sequence: CDR1 SNHLY, CDR2 FYNNEI. The CDR3 sequence is 15 residues long. V was pared by 3 bases and J by 3 bases, with 3 bases of the junction left unmatched. Variable domain in full (rest from reference TRBV2 and TRBJ2-1): EPEVTQTPSHQVTQMGQEVILRCVPISNHLYFYWYRQILGQKVEFLVSFYNNEISEKSEIFDDQFSVERPDGSNFTLKIRSTKLEDSAMYFCASSEGSGSYNEQFFGPGTRLTVL.

This clonotype was seen more than once but under ten times. The chain couples TRBV6-6 to TRBJ2-3; 7 bases fit TRBD1. This CDR3 is built from 13 residues. V lost 6 bases to trimming and J lost 4 bases; unmatched junction nucleotides: 4. Germline loops: CDR1 MNHNY, CDR2 SVGAGI (reference sequence). The CDR3 reads CASSRQGPDTQYF. CDR3 bases: TGTGCCAGCAGCCGACAGGGTCCAGATACGCAGTATTTT.

This chain uses TRBV28 with TRBJ2-5; 8 bases fit TRBD2. Losses at the gene ends were 5 bases for V and 4 bases for J; bases not matched to a gene: 3. This CDR3 contains 13 residues. CDR1 and CDR2 (germline): MDHEN, SYDVKM. This CDR3 reads CASSAGGGETQYF. CDR3 coding DNA: TGTGCCAGCAGTGCGGGAGGAGGAGAGACCCAGTACTTC. Filled out from reference TRBV28 and TRBJ2-5, the complete variable domain reads DVKVTQSSRYLVKRTGEKVFLECVQDMDHENMFWYRQDPGLGLRLIYFSYDVKMKEKGDIPEGYSVSREKKERFSLILESASTNQTSMYLCASSAGGGETQYFGPGTRLLVL.

This clonotype was picked up a small number of times. This chain connects TRBV6-5 to TRBJ2-1; the D gene is possibly TRBD1 (6 bases). The V end lost 2 bases, the J end lost 9 bases, and 17 bases lay between the germline ends. There are 15 residues in the CDR3. CDR1 is MNHEY, CDR2 SVGAGI, per germline. The chain's CDR3 is CASSYAQGPPFEQFF. The CDR3 bases are TGTGCCAGCAGTTACGCGCAGGGGCCCCCTTTTGAGCAGTTCTTC.

A few counts support this clonotype. The rearrangement links TRBV11-2 to TRBJ2-4, with 8 bases aligning to TRBD2. Germline CDR1 reads SGHAT; CDR2 reads FQNNGV. Trimming cost V 5 bases and J 6 bases; bases outside gene matches: 6. This CDR3 has 14 amino acids. CDR3: CASSRAGGGNIQYF. CDR3 DNA sequence: TGTGCCAGCAGCAGAGCCGGGGGGGGAAACATTCAGTACTTC. The complete variable domain, with remaining parts taken from reference TRBV11-2 and TRBJ2-4, reads EAGVAQSPRYKIIEKRQSVAFWCNPISGHATLYWYQQILGQGPKLLIQFQNNGVVDDSQLPKDRFSAERLKGVDSTLKIQPAKLEDSAVYLCASSRAGGGNIQYFGAGTRLSVL.

This clonotype has only a few counts. This chain connects TRBV20-1 to TRBJ1-1; D is uncertain. V dropped 1 base and J dropped 2 bases, with 11 bases sitting between them. The germline V gene has CDR1 DFQATT and CDR2 SNEGSKA (reference sequence). This CDR3 has 14 residues. The CDR3 DNA reads as TGCAGTGCTAGAGCGGGCACAGCAAACACTGAAGCTTTCTTT. This translates into CSARAGTANTEAFF.

This clonotype was recorded at least ten times. The chain couples TRBV27 to TRBJ1-1; no clear D gene. The CDR3 sequence is 13 residues long. The V and J ends lost 6 bases and 2 bases respectively, with 10 bases between them. Germline V gene sequence: CDR1 MNHEY, CDR2 SMNVEV (reference sequence). CDR3 sequence (DNA): TGTGCCAGCAGAATACTGGGTAACACTGAAGCTTTCTTT. Residues: CASRILGNTEAFF.

This clonotype was seen a few times. This chain uses TRBV5-1 with TRBJ1-1; D is uncertain. Germline V gives CDR1 SGHRS, CDR2 YFSETQ. V was trimmed by 4 bases and J by 4 bases, leaving 14 bases between them. The CDR3 loop spans 14 amino acids. The CDR3 loop reads CASSRGISGTEAFF. CDR3 DNA sequence: TGCGCCAGCAGCAGAGGGATTTCGGGCACTGAAGCTTTCTTT.

The chain is built from TRBV9 and TRBJ2-2; D is uncertain. Per germline, CDR1 SGDLS and CDR2 YYNGEE. The CDR3 covers 15 residues. Trimming stripped 1 base from V and 5 bases from J, with 12 bases between. CDR3 loop: CASSVNPRPTGELFF. DNA for the CDR3: TGTGCCAGCAGCGTAAACCCCAGACCGACCGGGGAGCTGTTTTTT.

V usage is TRBV12-3 or TRBV12-4 and J usage is TRBJ2-7; D perhaps matches TRBD1 (6 bases). Trimming shortened V by 1 base and J by 6 bases, and 10 bases separated the two germline ends. This CDR3 spans 13 amino acids. The CDR3 DNA is TGTGCCAGCAGTTTAGATGAGGGGGTCGAGCAGTACTTC. Translating gives CASSLDEGVEQYF.

This clonotype has only a few counts. The rearrangement joins TRBV4-2 to TRBJ1-1; a possible D gene is TRBD1 (6 bases). The CDR3 is made up of 15 amino acids. V was cut by 3 bases and J by 11 bases, with 22 bases left in between. CDR1 LGHNA and CDR2 YNFKEQ come from the germline V gene. Here the CDR3 DNA reads TGTGCCAGCAGCCAGGGGGCCGGAGGTATTGTCGGTGCTTTCTTT. This translates into CASSQGAGGIVGAFF.

This clonotype was recorded a few times. This rearrangement joins TRBV28 to TRBJ1-1; D uncertain. The CDR3 is 15 amino acids. Germline CDR1 MDHEN, CDR2 SYDVKM. V was trimmed by 4 bases and J by 1 base, leaving 13 bases between them. CDR3 DNA: TGTGCCAGCAGTTCTTGGGATAGAGAGAACACTGAAGCTTTCTTT. Protein: CASSSWDRENTEAFF.